Below, 18 T cell receptor beta chains from the same sample are listed, as sequenced in a study of T cells in Graves' hyperthyroidism and ophthalmopathy. RNA transcripts gave rise to amplified TCR beta CDR3 regions. Using the HTBI primer set, a first-round RT-PCR was run on the TCR CDR3. Each CDR3 protein gets one entry after TCRdb re-called the multiplex PCR reads with MiXCR. The data show about 96,000 distinct CDR3 sequences, over 50% seen once. The sequenced material came from blood. These receptors were obtained from a woman in her 40s with Graves' hyperthyroidism.

As for this clonotype: The conserved phenylalanine or tryptophan is not found at the CDR3 terminus, so this likely reflects a read error. The rearrangement joins TRBV7-2 to TRBJ2-5; TRBD2 matches 10 bases. Germline V gene lookup returns CDR1 SGHTA and CDR2 FQGNSA. The CDR3 consists of 16 residues. J gave up 1 base and V 1 base, and 3 bases lay outside the gene matches. As DNA, the CDR3 is TGTGCCAGCAGCTTAGGGCTAGCGGGAGCCCAAGAGACCCAGTACTCC. Amino acids: CASSLGLAGAQETQYS.

In its sample, this clonotype was seen a few times. The V call is TRBV5-1, the J call TRBJ2-3, with a weak D call TRBD2 (6 bases). The ends were cut back, 9 bases at V and 4 bases at J, with 12 bases in the middle. Germline values: CDR1 SGHRS, CDR2 YFSETQ. The CDR3 loop spans 12 amino acids. CDR3 sequence (DNA): TGCGCCACCCGAGGGACTTCAGATACGCAGTATTTT. As protein: CATRGTSDTQYF. The full variable domain, completed using reference TRBV5-1 and TRBJ2-3, is KAGVTQTPRYLIKTRGQQVTLSCSPISGHRSVSWYQQTPGQGLQFLFEYFSETQRNKGNFPGRFSGRQFSNSRSEMNVSTLELGDSALYLCATRGTSDTQYFGPGTRLTVL.

V gene TRBV13 combines with J gene TRBJ1-5; D unclear. Trimming left V 0 bases short and J 6 bases short, with 6 bases between. The CDR3 sequence is 13 residues long. Per germline, CDR1 PRHDT and CDR2 FYEKMQ (reference sequence). DNA of the CDR3: TGTGCCAGCAGCTTAGGCCCCGGTCAGCCCCAGCATTTT. Its translation is CASSLGPGQPQHF.

The rearrangement joins TRBV7-2 to TRBJ1-5; TRBD1 matches 9 bases. Germline loops: CDR1 SGHTA, CDR2 FQGNSA. J gave up 10 bases and V 11 bases, and 9 bases lay outside the gene matches. CDR3 length: 12 residues. CDR3 residues: CAGTGGAGPQHF. The CDR3 region has the DNA TGTGCCGGCACAGGGGGCGCAGGCCCCCAGCATTTT.

This clonotype was detected only once. The chain combines TRBV12-3 or TRBV12-4 with TRBJ2-3; TRBD1 aligns across 11 bases. J was trimmed by 4 bases and V by 6 bases; bases with no gene match: 12. The CDR3 runs to 17 residues. Here the CDR3 DNA reads TGTGCCAGCAGCCAAGACCCGGGACAGGGGGGACCAGATACGCAGTATTTT. Encoded protein: CASSQDPGQGGPDTQYF.

This clonotype was seen many times. The J gene is TRBJ1-2, the V gene TRBV29-1; TRBD1 matches 9 bases. This CDR3 spans 13 amino acids. J was trimmed by 2 bases and V by 6 bases; bases with no gene match: 4. The germline gives CDR1 SQVTM, CDR2 ANQGSEA. DNA for the CDR3: TGCAGCGTAGGAACAGGGGGCAACTATGGCTACACCTTC. Translated, it gives CSVGTGGNYGYTF.

This clonotype has ten or more counts. The V and J genes are TRBV5-5 and TRBJ2-5, with no clear D. V was cut by 3 bases and J by 5 bases, with 17 bases left in between. This CDR3 has 15 residues. CDR1 and CDR2 from the germline V gene are SGHKS and YYEKEE (reference sequence). The CDR3 DNA sequence: TGTGCCAGCAGCTCGTTCGGCCCGAGCCGGGAGACCCAGTACTTC. Translation: CASSSFGPSRETQYF. Variable domain in full (rest from reference TRBV5-5 and TRBJ2-5): DAGVTQSPTHLIKTRGQQVTLRCSPISGHKSVSWYQQVLGQGPQFIFQYYEKEERGRGNFPDRFSARQFPNYSSELNVNALLLGDSALYLCASSSFGPSRETQYFGPGTRLLVL.

This chain connects TRBV7-2 to TRBJ2-5; 9 bases are shared with TRBD1. CDR3 length: 15 amino acids. Trimming took 4 bases from V and 2 from J; bases not matched to a gene: 5. Germline CDR1 reads SGHTA; CDR2 reads FQGNSA. CDR3 loop: CASSSGTGLQETQYF. CDR3 bases: TGTGCCAGCAGCTCCGGGACAGGGTTGCAAGAGACCCAGTACTTC.

The genes are TRBV7-8 and TRBJ1-5; tentatively, D is TRBD1 (6 bases). The CDR3 length is 17 residues. The germline gives CDR1 SGHVS, CDR2 FQNEAQ. CDR3: CARPPLGDKGRNQPQHF. CDR3 sequence (DNA): TGTGCTAGACCCCCCCTCGGGGACAAGGGGCGCAATCAGCCCCAGCATTTT.

This clonotype was observed many times. This sequence joins TRBV5-1 and TRBJ2-7; 8 nucleotides agree with TRBD2. The germline gives CDR1 SGHRS, CDR2 YFSETQ. CDR3 length equals 15 residues. Unmatched junction bases numbered 7, after V lost 4 bases and J lost 1 base. The CDR3 DNA follows: TGCGCCAGCAGCGGGGCTGGGACTAGTTCCTACGAGCAGTACTTC. It is translated as CASSGAGTSSYEQYF.

Here the CDR3 DNA reads TGTGCCACCAGCAGTGGTTGGACGGGAGACTTCTACGAGCAGTACTTC. Protein sequence: CATSSGWTGDFYEQYF. This rearrangement joins TRBV15 to TRBJ2-7; TRBD2 might be the D (6 bases). The germline V gene encodes CDR1 LNHNV and CDR2 YYDKDF (reference sequence). V dropped 3 bases and J dropped 3 bases, with 18 bases sitting between them. The CDR3 has 16 residues.

The rearrangement uses TRBV7-9 and TRBJ2-7; D remains unclear. V lost 5 bases and J 2 bases, leaving 10 bases between the germline ends. Per germline, CDR1 SEHNR and CDR2 FQNEAQ (reference sequence). The CDR3 covers 13 residues. The CDR3 DNA reads TGTGCCAGCAGCCAAAGGCGTACCTACGAGCAGTACTTC. Translating it yields CASSQRRTYEQYF.

This clonotype was picked up one time. This CDR3 is CASSFGSGGETQYF. CDR3 DNA sequence: TGTGCCAGCAGCTTCGGGTCCGGGGGAGAGACCCAGTACTTC. The chain combines TRBV7-3 with TRBJ2-5; possible D gene TRBD2, 6 bases. Germline CDR1 reads SGHTA; CDR2 reads FQGTGA. The V and J ends lost 3 bases and 4 bases respectively, with 12 bases between them. The CDR3 totals 14 residues. Full variable domain (outside the CDR3, taken from reference TRBV7-3 and TRBJ2-5): GAGVSQTPSNKVTEKGKYVELRCDPISGHTALYWYRQSLGQGPEFLIYFQGTGAADDSGLPNDRFFAVRPEGSVSTLKIQRTERGDSAVYLCASSFGSGGETQYFGPGTRLLVL.

This clonotype has ten or more counts. The V and J genes are TRBV25-1 and TRBJ1-4; 7 bases are shared with TRBD1. The V gene's germline CDR1 is MGHDK and CDR2 SYGVNS. Trimming removed 2 bases from V and 7 bases from J; junction bases left unmatched: 7. The CDR3 spans 15 residues. This CDR3 is CASSEAGRGREKLFF. The CDR3 coding sequence is TGTGCCAGCAGTGAAGCGGGTAGGGGGCGTGAAAAACTGTTTTTT.

This clonotype was seen at least ten times. V and J are TRBV2 and TRBJ2-5, with D hard to call. This CDR3 comprises 12 residues. Trimming removed 7 bases from V and 5 bases from J, with 11 bases in between. Germline assignment: CDR1 SNHLY and CDR2 FYNNEI. The CDR3 here is CASTTEAETQYF. The CDR3 coding sequence is TGTGCCAGCACCACTGAGGCGGAGACCCAGTACTTC.

Concerning this clonotype: Relative to the germline gene, one junction end is altered; a read error may explain this. The V gene is TRBV20-1, the J gene TRBJ2-5; TRBD2 aligns across 13 bases. This CDR3 has 15 amino acids. Looked up from germline, CDR1 is DFQATT and CDR2 is SNEGSKA (reference sequence). Here the CDR3 reads CSAVLAGGPQETPYF. In nucleotides, the CDR3 is TGCAGTGCCGTACTAGCGGGAGGGCCGCAGGAGACCCCGTACTTC.

This clonotype showed up just a few times. This chain connects TRBV7-9 to TRBJ2-1, with D possibly matching TRBD1 (6 bases). The CDR3 extends over 14 amino acids. The V and J ends lost 5 bases and 7 bases respectively, with 15 bases between them. Per germline, CDR1 SEHNR and CDR2 FQNEAQ (reference sequence). CDR3 DNA sequence: TGTGCCAGCAGCGAACAGAACAGGGAAAATGAGCAGTTCTTC. This encodes CASSEQNRENEQFF.

This clonotype occurred many times. The rearrangement uses TRBV29-1 and TRBJ2-7, with D perhaps TRBD2 (6 bases). V was shortened by 7 bases and J by 0 bases, with 10 bases between the two germline ends. The CDR3 has 12 residues. Germline V CDR1 and CDR2: SQVTM, ANQGSEA. As DNA, the CDR3 is TGCAGCGCTGAGGGAGGCTCCTACGAGCAGTACTTC. Amino acids: CSAEGGSYEQYF.